Listed here is a single T cell receptor beta chain. Its antigen is still unknown. The data derive from a study of cytomegalovirus exposure and HLA in healthy donors. Germline V gene sequence: CDR1 SGHVS, CDR2 FQNEAQ. The CDR3 spans 14 residues. The V and J ends lost 5 bases and 7 bases, in that order; junction bases with no gene match: 7. General study results and limits: TCR sequences were mostly rare, though some public TCRs occurred in many donors. TCR clusters originating in the first cohort tended to co-occur in the 120 validation repertoires, according to a later analysis. 150 to 200 TCR beta chains were listed as cytomegalovirus-associated.

Profiling relied on immunoSEQ multiplex PCR, and the TCRdb table lists in-frame clones only, not all of them. The sample includes 190,000 or so clones, about four fifths of them seen just once. This sequence joins TRBV7-8 and TRBJ2-2; TRBD2 agrees at 7 bases. Sequencing was done on a sample of PBMCs. The receptor was derived from a woman aged 18-35 years in good health and CMV-seropositive. The CDR3 bases are TGTGCCAGCAGCCCCAGGGAGGGTGGCGGGGAGCTGTTTTTT. It codes for CASSPREGGGELFF.